This T cell receptor beta chain was sequenced during a study of cytomegalovirus exposure and HLA in healthy donors (dated by TCRdb to 2016 to 2017). About the full investigation: An earlier analysis of several hundred of the donors reported 250 to 300 Gb of sequence data and 100 million to 130 million unique TCR beta sequences from 150 million to 200 million T cells. In a later genetic analysis, genome-wide SNP genotypes for about 65% of the roughly 670 donors were used, and that subset was treated as a discovery cohort. The study was designed to test whether signatures of past pathogen exposure could be identified by cataloging public T cell receptors. Among some 400 genotyped donors of the cohort, an average of approximately 250,000 unique TCR beta nucleotide sequences were sequenced per donor, 15% to 20% of them non-productive. To predict cytomegalovirus infection status, the study combined high-throughput TCR immunosequencing, statistical association of individual TCRs with disease status, and machine learning. HLA typing included class I and class II loci at four-digit resolution. Among the roughly 400 genotyped donors, approximately 77% belonged to the genetic ancestry cluster associated with self-reported Caucasian donors. Roughly 300 gigabases of sequencing data and around 80 million unique TCR sequences made up an early release that covered several hundred HLA-typed donors. Along with the approximately 670-subject first cohort, a separate validation cohort of over a hundred different subjects was used. Several DR-DQ haplotypes were handled as single units for association and clustering because linkage in the cohort was strong. Every repertoire in the discovery cohort had been generated on one and the same sequencing platform. Donor age, sex, ethnicity and CMV serostatus were compiled together with the repertoire data. The study profiled the T cell repertoires of more than 500 subjects by immunosequencing and related them to cytomegalovirus serostatus. The later analysis used no new phenotypic data to find candidate immune exposures, relying instead on TCR beta sequences and their occurrence across donors. An earlier analysis of around 540 of the donors applied high-throughput TCR beta sequencing to assess whether each TCR beta V gene segment acted as functional or pseudogenic. A later analysis re-examined previously published TCR beta repertoires from more than 550 donors and added high-resolution HLA genotyping to investigate patterns of TCR occurrence. Typing coverage varied by locus: roughly 629-640 donors for A, B, C, DRB1 and DQB1; roughly 560 for DQA1; approximately 570 for DPA1; about 450 for DPB1.

The cohort consisted of approximately 670 healthy bone marrow donors. At the time of sampling, every cohort member was nominally healthy, though immune exposures that went unrecorded were likely present. The donor was CMV seronegative and belonged to the group of around 350 seronegative cohort members. A peripheral blood sample was collected from each donor, and TCR beta sequencing was performed on peripheral blood mononuclear cells. Genomic DNA extraction from the blood cell samples was performed with the Qiagen DNeasy Blood Extraction Kit. Study-wide conclusions, independent of this receptor: Some IMGT-functional V segments, including TRBV6-2 and TRBV6-3, could not be told apart with the 87-base-pair reads, so those segments were excluded. A further reported finding was that TCR beta sequences accurately predicted the HLA-A and HLA-B alleles for most subjects in the first cohort. A later analysis found that most CMV-associated TCR beta chains appeared HLA-restricted, with HLA associations seemingly driven largely by CMV exposure. The authors suggested that the approach could potentially be extended to other disease states and immunological phenotypes. In a later genetic analysis, fewer N-insertions in productive TCRs were reported among donors in an Asian-associated ancestry cluster than the roughly 670-donor mean. Because counts were too low, roughly 16 rarely observed V segments, including chromosome 9 orphons, were left out of the earlier analysis of 500 to 650 of the donors. In an earlier analysis of over 550 of the donors, most TCR beta V segments were observed in productive rearrangements about 90% or about 30% of the time, broadly matching IMGT annotations. A later genetic analysis associated a missense DCLRE1C variant with V-gene and J-gene trimming of TCR beta chains, and an independent cohort replicated the association. A total of fewer than 200 TCR beta chains were listed by the study as associated with cytomegalovirus. A group of highly shared sequence variants was considered likely to be a technical artifact of the sequencing pipeline. In a later analysis, several top co-occurrence clusters were reported to appear linked to parvovirus B19, influenza, CMV and Epstein-Barr virus. Assigning TCR associations to individual alleles was difficult when HLA alleles, especially DR and DQ, strongly co-occurred. In a later analysis, the rate of TCR association differed among HLA loci, with DRB1 alleles having the most associated TCRs and HLA-C alleles having the fewest. While some public TCRs were present in many individuals, most TCR sequences turned up only very rarely across donors. The classifier was reported to diagnose cytomegalovirus status with high specificity and sensitivity in both the original and validation cohorts. In a later analysis, around 17,000 TCR beta sequences were associated with specific HLA alleles at a false discovery rate of 0.05. Linkage disequilibrium might explain the correlated functional status among segregating V segments, but an unknown experimental factor could not be ruled out. For the cohort, immune exposure information was limited to CMV serostatus. In vitro tests confirmed that a few of the cytomegalovirus-associated TCR beta chains recognize cytomegalovirus antigens. Only TCR beta chains were sequenced in this cohort, and the absence of alpha or paired-chain data limited detectable features. A later analysis found that HLA-associated TCR beta chains were more clonally expanded and had lower generation probabilities than equally common non-associated chains. Roughly uniform sequencing depth across donors was assumed in presence/absence analyses, although this assumption may not hold. Because some donors lacked HLA typing at each locus, the association tests relied only on the typed subset.

The method behind the library was the immunoSEQ multiplex PCR assay. For the multiplex PCR, a mixture combining 60 forward primers for TCR Vbeta segments and 13 reverse primers for TCR Jbeta segments was used. The CDR3 region of rearranged TCR beta genes was amplified from genomic DNA by a multiplex PCR assay. Amplified TCR beta libraries were sequenced as 87-base-pair reads on the Illumina HiSeq System. As for the original processing: Across the 600 to 700 repertoires, a later analysis counted 78 million or so unique TCR beta chains, 9 million to 14 million of which were shared by at least two donors. Raw reads were error-corrected and collapsed into unique sequences by a nearest-neighbor algorithm in which closely related sequences were merged to remove PCR and sequencing errors. V, D and J gene segments were assigned by aligning CDR3 sequences to IMGT reference sequences. For a sequence to be retained, at least a six-nucleotide match to both a V gene segment and a J gene segment was required. Rearrangements were classified as productive when the CDR3 lacked stop codons and remained in frame with V and J, and all other rearrangements were classified as non-productive. CDR3 was defined by IMGT convention, running from the second conserved V-encoded cysteine to the conserved J-encoded phenylalanine. In an earlier analysis of around 640 of the donors, sequences lacking an unambiguous match to a single V gene segment were excluded. In an earlier analysis of almost 600 of the donors, a V segment was called functional when productive rearrangements were above 56.7%, and segregating when the standard deviation between donors exceeded 5%. To diagnose cytomegalovirus status from the catalog of TCR beta chain sequences, a statistical classification framework was built. In a later analysis, TCR nucleotide sequences were compared against IMGT/GENE-DB human TR gene sequences so that V and J genes could be assigned. The TCRdist pipeline was used in a later analysis to assign CDR3 sequences and most-parsimonious VDJ recombination scenarios. A later analysis defined each TCR beta chain by its CDR3 amino acid sequence plus V-gene family, and excluded reads lacking a unique V-gene family. As a way to deal with suspected cross-contamination and a sequencing artifact, a later analysis dropped 450 to 700 nucleotide sequences that were highly shared and had low generation probability. In a later analysis, a clonal expansion index for each public chain was calculated from normalized within-repertoire ranks of inferred template counts. A later analysis computed generation probabilities with a VDJ recombination model fitted to out-of-frame rearrangements, and checked the results against IGoR. In a later analysis, TCR-TCR, TCR-HLA and TCR-CMV co-occurrence was scored with hypergeometric tests, and a repertoire-size bias correction was applied to TCR pairs. In a later analysis, false discovery rates were estimated by permuting HLA or CMV assignments 20 times. In a later analysis, co-occurring TCRs were grouped using DBSCAN, and TCRdist sequence similarity was added for clustering within HLA-allele-positive subsets. Repertoires with fewer than 30,000 or more than 120,000 public chains, plus five repertoires with anomalous nucleotide sharing, were excluded from co-occurrence clustering. TCRdb provides this immuneACCESS table in a form limited to in-frame rearrangements. Some clones are lacking; in checked studies, under half of them reflect an unresolved V gene, and why the rest are absent is not known. V, J and clone size reflect that table, while D and trimming were determined from the DNA. Present in this sample are 110,000 or so clones, 82% of which were seen just once. Jointly, the top ten make up 2% to 3% of the sample.

As to this clone: There is no known antigen for this receptor. No quality values exist for individual bases; no much larger clone is one base distant.

There are 18 amino acids in the CDR3, from cysteine to phenylalanine inclusive. Only CDR3 DNA is held: 54 bases, read in frame from base 1. At the junction V is shortened by 4 bases and J by 7 bases; bases outside the gene matches: 15. The germline V gene encodes CDR1 SGDLS and CDR2 YYNGEE. The source is a woman aged 18-29 years in good health and CMV-seronegative. In this chain, TRBV9 is recombined with TRBJ2-1; 12 central bases correspond to TRBD2. The sequencing sample was made of PBMCs. The CDR3: CASSIGTSGGSLLNEQFF. The nucleotides are TGTGCCAGCAGCATAGGAACTAGCGGGGGGTCCCTTTTGAATGAGCAGTTCTTC. Joined to the reference TRBV9 and TRBJ2-1 proteins, this CDR3 gives the full variable domain: DSGVTQTPKHLITATGQRVTLRCSPRSGDLSVYWYQQSLDQGLQFLIQYYNGEERAKGNILERFSAQQFPDLHSELNLSSLELGDSALYFCASSIGTSGGSLLNEQFFGPGTRLTVL.